This T cell receptor (beta chain) was captured in a study of glioma-infiltrating T cells after dendritic cell vaccination. For the study at large: Patients received autologous tumor lysate-pulsed dendritic cell vaccination between about 2002 and 2013. Whole-study findings and limits: Longer survival after dendritic cell vaccination followed higher pretreatment TIL content.

A note on this clone: Its antigen is not identified.

The primer mix had 60 V beta and 13 J beta primers. Clones were read by immunoSEQ multiplex PCR, and TCRdb kept only the in-frame ones, dropping some. The repertoire holds about 92,000 clones, with about nine tenths as singletons. PBMC were collected before vaccination, two weeks after the third vaccination, and at progression. Trimming stripped 5 bases from V and 2 bases from J, with 19 bases between. This CDR3 is 16 amino acids long. Germline V gene data show CDR1 as SGHVS and CDR2 as FNYEAQ. The V call is TRBV7-6, the J call TRBJ2-7; a weak D match, TRBD1 (6 bases). Sequenced here: blood, sampled before dendritic cell vaccination. The sequence came from a human donor with glioblastoma. This CDR3 reads CASSLSTGYGAYEQYF. The CDR3 nucleotides read TGTGCCAGCAGCCTAAGTACAGGGTACGGGGCCTACGAGCAGTACTTC.